This T cell receptor (beta chain) came from a study of blood T cells in healthy people across ages. Regarding this clonotype: Its antigen is unidentified.

Study-wide findings and caveats: As naive T cell percentage varied, TCR beta diversity correlated strongly with it.

PBMCs, at least 7 million per sample, were isolated. The authors ran a second PCR of roughly 6 to 11 cycles using a sample-barcoded 5' primer and a J-beta primer mix. Each cDNA molecule was tagged by a template-switch adaptor with 12 random nucleotides. TCRdb ran MiXCR on the 5' RACE reads and lists one entry per CDR3 protein. The data show about 670,000 distinct CDR3 sequences, about 50% seen once. This CDR3 contains 18 residues. V shed 5 bases and J shed 0 bases, with 21 bases lying between them. Germline CDR1 MDHEN, CDR2 SYDVKM. Sequencing used blood. The source is a woman older than 75 in good health. The chain has TRBV28 and TRBJ2-3; either TRBD1 or TRBD2 may fit D (5 bases each). CDR3 nucleotides: TGTGCCAGCAGTCACTTGCTTTGGGACGGCTCTAGCACAGATACGCAGTATTTT. Its translation is CASSHLLWDGSSTDTQYF.